The 22 T cell receptor beta chains below all came from one sample that was sequenced in a study of shared clonotypes between healthy human individuals. Assay: immunoSEQ multiplex PCR; the TCRdb copy retains only in-frame clones and omits some. This table holds approximately 1.5 million clones, 95% to 99% found once. The sample was naive CD4+ T cells sorted from blood. The subset denotes: CD45RA+ positively selected. The source of these receptors is a man aged 30 to 39 in good health.

The V gene is TRBV7-2, the J gene TRBJ1-5, with a possible D match to TRBD1 (5 bases). V was clipped by 9 bases and J by 0 bases, with 6 bases between them. CDR3 size: 12 residues. CDR1 is SGHTA, CDR2 FQGNSA, per germline. This chain's CDR3 is CARRGSNQPQHF. The CDR3 DNA reads as TGTGCCAGAAGGGGTAGCAATCAGCCCCAGCATTTT.

The chain carries TRBV11-2 and TRBJ2-6, with D unresolved. Trimming stripped 6 bases from V and 2 bases from J, with 8 bases between. This CDR3 comprises 14 residues. Germline CDR1 reads SGHAT; CDR2 reads FQNNGV. The CDR3 loop reads CASSQLAGANVLTF. In DNA, the CDR3 is TGTGCCAGCAGTCAATTAGCTGGGGCCAACGTCCTGACTTTC. The whole variable domain, filled in from reference TRBV11-2 and TRBJ2-6, reads EAGVAQSPRYKIIEKRQSVAFWCNPISGHATLYWYQQILGQGPKLLIQFQNNGVVDDSQLPKDRFSAERLKGVDSTLKIQPAKLEDSAVYLCASSQLAGANVLTFGAGSRLTVL.

The gene calls are TRBV7-2 and TRBJ2-2; D is unclear. Germline CDR1 is SGHTA and CDR2 is FQGNSA. The CDR3 length is 15 residues. V was shortened by 4 bases and J by 3 bases, with 12 bases between the two germline ends. The CDR3 DNA reads TGTGCCAGCAGCTCTCGACCGATAGACACCGGGGAGCTGTTTTTT. Protein product: CASSSRPIDTGELFF. The full variable domain, in which reference TRBV7-2 and TRBJ2-2 provide the parts outside the CDR3, is GAGVSQSPSNKVTEKGKDVELRCDPISGHTALYWYRQSLGQGLEFLIYFQGNSAPDKSGLPSDRFSAERTGGSVSTLTIQRTQQEDSAVYLCASSSRPIDTGELFFGEGSRLTVL.

The chain carries TRBV23-1 and TRBJ2-7; tentative D call: TRBD1 (6 bases). TRBV23-1 is an ORF; its function is uncertain. The V and J ends lost 5 bases and 0 bases respectively, with 23 bases between them. The length of the CDR3 is 18 residues. The CDR3 DNA reads as TGCGCCAGCAGTAGCCCCTCCCACACAGGGAACAGCTCCTACGAGCAGTACTTC. Translated, it gives CASSSPSHTGNSSYEQYF.

The gene calls are TRBV15 and TRBJ2-6; D could derive from TRBD1 or TRBD2 (6 bases each). CDR1 is LNHNV, CDR2 YYDKDF, per germline (reference sequence). V was trimmed by 2 bases and J by 4 bases, leaving 18 bases between them. The CDR3 totals 18 residues. CDR3 residues: CATSRPMPRGPGANVLTF. CDR3 coding DNA: TGTGCCACCAGCAGACCAATGCCCCGGGGGCCAGGGGCCAACGTCCTGACTTTC.

V usage is TRBV19 and J usage is TRBJ1-2; D may be TRBD1 (5 bases). The germline V gene encodes CDR1 LNHDA and CDR2 SQIVND (reference sequence). The CDR3 loop spans 15 amino acids. V gave up 4 bases and J gave up 2 bases, with 14 bases separating them. This CDR3 is CASSRDLTGNYGYTF. For the CDR3, the DNA is TGTGCCAGTAGTAGGGACTTGACGGGAAACTATGGCTACACCTTC.

V gene TRBV27 combines with J gene TRBJ2-7; perhaps TRBD1 as D (6 bases). V dropped 3 bases and J dropped 0 bases, with 12 bases sitting between them. The CDR3 spans 15 residues. From germline, CDR1 is MNHEY and CDR2 SMNVEV (reference sequence). Here the CDR3 reads CASSFATGNSYEQYF. The CDR3 DNA reads as TGTGCCAGCAGTTTTGCGACAGGTAACTCCTACGAGCAGTACTTC.

The V and J genes are TRBV7-2 and TRBJ1-5, with a weak D call TRBD1 (5 bases). Trimming pared 0 bases from V and 0 bases from J, leaving 15 bases between. CDR3 length equals 18 residues. Germline values: CDR1 SGHTA, CDR2 FQGNSA. CDR3 in amino acids: CASSLAVGGRYSNQPQHF. CDR3 sequence (DNA): TGTGCCAGCAGCTTAGCCGTGGGGGGGAGGTATAGCAATCAGCCCCAGCATTTT.

The gene calls are TRBV5-4 and TRBJ2-7; 9 nucleotides align to TRBD1. The CDR3 totals 15 residues. Germline V lookup: CDR1 SGHNT, CDR2 YYREEE (reference sequence). The V gene end was trimmed by 0 bases and the J gene end by 2 bases; junction bases not matched to a gene: 3. Written as DNA, the CDR3 is TGTGCCAGCAGCTTGGCTAGGACAGGGGCCTACGAGCAGTACTTC. This sequence encodes CASSLARTGAYEQYF.

The J gene is TRBJ2-2, the V gene TRBV7-8; D not certain. Germline loops: CDR1 SGHVS, CDR2 FQNEAQ. This CDR3 region has 14 residues. Trimming took off 2 bases at V and 5 bases at J, with 9 bases between the two ends. The CDR3 DNA sequence: TGTGCCAGCAGCTTATATCGGCGGACCGGGGAGCTGTTTTTT. This translates into CASSLYRRTGELFF.

This rearrangement joins TRBV7-8 to TRBJ1-3, with TRBD1 matching over 7 bases. CDR1 is SGHVS and CDR2 is FQNEAQ in the germline V gene. The trim removed 1 base at V and 4 bases at J, leaving 1 base unmatched. The CDR3 spans 14 residues. CDR3 region: CASSLGDSGNTIYF. Here the CDR3 DNA reads TGTGCCAGCAGCTTAGGGGACAGCGGAAACACCATATATTTT.

This chain links TRBV28 with TRBJ1-5; D might be TRBD1 (6 bases). This CDR3 region has 21 residues. Germline V lookup: CDR1 MDHEN, CDR2 SYDVKM. Trimming cost V 3 bases and J 0 bases, with 27 bases left between them. The CDR3 protein is CASSLGGLSSLLKGSNQPQHF. The CDR3 DNA follows: TGTGCCAGCAGTTTGGGGGGCCTGAGTTCCCTCTTGAAGGGTAGCAATCAGCCCCAGCATTTT. Full variable domain (missing parts from reference TRBV28 and TRBJ1-5): DVKVTQSSRYLVKRTGEKVFLECVQDMDHENMFWYRQDPGLGLRLIYFSYDVKMKEKGDIPEGYSVSREKKERFSLILESASTNQTSMYLCASSLGGLSSLLKGSNQPQHFGDGTRLSIL.

In this sample, this clone turned up once. V is TRBV6-6 and J is TRBJ2-7, with 9 bases identical to TRBD1. Germline V gives CDR1 MNHNY, CDR2 SVGAGI (reference sequence). The CDR3 contains 15 residues. With V trimmed by 6 bases and J by 3 bases, 9 bases remained unmatched. DNA for the CDR3: TGTGCCAGCAGGCCCCACCGGGACAGGGACTACGAGCAGTACTTC. It codes for CASRPHRDRDYEQYF.

In its sample, this clone was seen a few times. CDR3 in amino acids: CASRRGNTEAFF. The CDR3 nucleotides are TGTGCCAGCAGGAGGGGGAACACTGAAGCTTTCTTT. The rearrangement uses TRBV2 and TRBJ1-1, with D tentatively TRBD1 (5 bases). Germline CDR1 is SNHLY and CDR2 is FYNNEI. The CDR3 totals 12 residues. The ends were cut back, 6 bases at V and 1 base at J, with 6 bases in the middle.

This chain links TRBV2 with TRBJ2-2; TRBD1 agrees at 10 bases. Germline V gene data show CDR1 as SNHLY and CDR2 as FYNNEI. V lost 6 bases and J lost 3; bases outside the gene matches: 7. The CDR3 is made up of 16 amino acids. CDR3 region: CASSEGQGLDTGELFF. The CDR3, as DNA: TGTGCCAGCAGCGAGGGACAGGGGTTGGACACCGGGGAGCTGTTTTTT.

The V call is TRBV18, the J call TRBJ1-1; the D is unclear. CDR1 is KGHSH, CDR2 LQKENI, per germline. This CDR3 has 13 amino acids. V lost 7 bases to trimming and J lost 2 bases, with 11 bases between them. CDR3 nucleotides: TGTGCCAGCTGTCTCGGGTTCAACACTGAAGCTTTCTTT. Residues: CASCLGFNTEAFF.

The chain combines TRBV6-6 with TRBJ2-1; possibly TRBD1 for D (6 bases). V was shortened by 5 bases and J by 6 bases, with 17 bases between the two germline ends. This CDR3 has 15 amino acids. Germline loops: CDR1 MNHNY, CDR2 SVGAGI (reference sequence). The CDR3 here is CASSTRDTPSNEQFF. CDR3 DNA: TGTGCCAGCAGTACAAGGGACACCCCAAGCAATGAGCAGTTCTTC.

The table lists this clone with a count of one. Other nucleotide sequences from this sample produce the same CDR3. The rearrangement joins TRBV5-1 to TRBJ2-3, with D hard to call. Deletions cut 1 base from V and 0 bases from J, with 6 bases between. This CDR3 is 14 amino acids long. CDR1 and CDR2 from the germline V gene are SGHRS and YFSETQ. The CDR3 DNA reads TGCGCCAGCAGCTTGCGGACCAGCACAGATACGCAGTATTTT. This gives the protein CASSLRTSTDTQYF.

V is TRBV6-5 and J is TRBJ1-2; D is unresolved. Per the germline V gene, CDR1 is MNHEY and CDR2 is SVGAGI. V was pared by 4 bases and J by 4 bases, with 16 bases between. The CDR3 runs 15 residues. DNA for the CDR3: TGTGCCAGCAGTTCCGCAGGCTCCACACGCTATGGCTACACCTTC. Translated, it gives CASSSAGSTRYGYTF.

The genes are TRBV10-1 and TRBJ2-1; TRBD2 matches at 7 bases. With 9 bases clipped from V and 6 bases from J, the junction kept 8 bases outside the gene matches. The germline V gene encodes CDR1 WNHNN and CDR2 SYGVQD (reference sequence). There are 13 residues in the CDR3. This CDR3 reads CARREGHGNEQFF. The DNA for the CDR3 is TGCGCCAGGAGGGAGGGGCACGGCAATGAGCAGTTCTTC.

A note on this clone: Other nucleotide sequences in the sample specify the same CDR3. The chain couples TRBV28 to TRBJ2-7; D ambiguous. The V and J ends lost 4 bases and 3 bases respectively, with 7 bases between them. The length of the CDR3 is 12 residues. Germline CDR1 reads MDHEN; CDR2 reads SYDVKM. The CDR3 spells CASSSGGYEQYF. The DNA for the CDR3 is TGTGCCAGCAGTTCAGGCGGCTACGAGCAGTACTTC.

This chain connects TRBV7-6 to TRBJ2-5; the D gene is possibly TRBD1 (6 bases). CDR3 length equals 15 residues. Trimming took 1 base from V and 7 from J, leaving 16 bases between them. The germline gives CDR1 SGHVS, CDR2 FNYEAQ. DNA of the CDR3: TGTGCCAGCAGCTTAGGGCAGGGGATGTGGTCGACCCAGTACTTC. Translating it yields CASSLGQGMWSTQYF.